The rows below give T cell receptor beta chains drawn from one sample of a study of cytomegalovirus exposure and HLA in healthy donors. Repertoires were generated with immunoSEQ multiplex PCR, while TCRdb's copy carries only in-frame clones and drops some. The data hold around 200,000 clones, with 86% observed a single time. Specimen: PBMCs. These receptors all stem from a woman in her 30s in good health and CMV-seronegative. Each CDR3 is given with its conserved first and last residue. The D gene is left open where the match is weak. Rows may omit the clone size; those that give it use once, few, many or a size class.

>TRBV2|TRBJ2-3|-|-
TGTGCCAGCAGCTTTGATGTAGGATCCGGGGGTAGTACAGATACGCAGTATTTT
CASSFDVGSGGSTDTQYF
>TRBV5-4|TRBJ2-4|TRBD2|-
TGTGCCAGCAGCTTTAGCGGGGGGTTGACAAACATTCAGTACTTC
CASSFSGGLTNIQYF
>TRBV7-3|TRBJ2-1|TRBD1|-
TGTGCCAGCAGCCACCGGGACAGCTACAATGAGCAGTTCTTC
CASSHRDSYNEQFF
>TRBV6-5|TRBJ2-1|TRBD1|-
TGTGCCAGCAGCCGCCAGGGGACAGGGACTGTGGAGCAGTTCTTC
CASSRQGTGTVEQFF
>TRBV11-2|TRBJ2-4|-|-
TGTGCCAGCAGCTTAGCAGTTGGCATTCAGTACTTC
CASSLAVGIQYF
>TRBV11-3|TRBJ2-2|-|-
TGTGCCAGCAGCTTAGGGAGGGGGCGAGGACCGAACACCGGGGAGCTGTTTTTT
CASSLGRGRGPNTGELFF
>TRBV28|TRBJ2-5|-|-
TGTGCCAGCAGTTTAACGGGGATTAAGGGAGAGACCCAGTACTTC
CASSLTGIKGETQYF
>TRBV11-3|TRBJ2-2|-|-
TGTGCCAGCAGGAGAGAGGCCGGGGAGCTGTTTTTT
CASRREAGELFF
>TRBV6-5|TRBJ2-1|TRBD2|-
TGTGCCAGCAGTTACAGGCTAGCGGTTTACAATGAGCAGTTCTTC
CASSYRLAVYNEQFF
>TRBV2|TRBJ2-3|-|once
TGTGCCAGCAGGACCACGGGGGTGAACACAGATACGCAGTATTTT
CASRTTGVNTDTQYF
>TRBV5-4|TRBJ2-1|TRBD2|-
TGTGCCAGCAGCCCGCTGACTAGCGGGGGGGCGGTTTCCTACAATGAGCAGTTCTTC
CASSPLTSGGAVSYNEQFF
>TRBV27|TRBJ2-6|-|-
TGTGCCAGCAGTTTCGGAACAGGGTCAGGGGCCAACGTCCTGACTTTC
CASSFGTGSGANVLTF
>TRBV5-1|TRBJ1-6|-|-
TGCGCCAGCAGCTTGGAGGGGTGGAGTAATTCACCCCTCCACTTT
CASSLEGWSNSPLHF
>TRBV28|TRBJ1-1|TRBD1|-
TGTGCCAGCAGTTCCCCGACAGGGCTGAACACTGAAGCTTTCTTT
CASSSPTGLNTEAFF
>TRBV27|TRBJ2-1|TRBD2|-
TGTGCCAGCAGCCGACTAGCGGGGGGTTACAATGAGCAGTTCTTC
CASSRLAGGYNEQFF
>TRBV2|TRBJ2-7|-|-
TGTGCCAGCAGTGAGGCGGTTGGAGCTAGCTACGAGCAGTACTTC
CASSEAVGASYEQYF
>TRBV6-5|TRBJ2-3|-|-
TGTGCCAGCACCCGACTGAGCCCTAGCACAGATACGCAGTATTTT
CASTRLSPSTDTQYF
>TRBV7-8|TRBJ2-2|-|-
TGTGCCAGCAGCCCCACACTCACCCGGGACTTAACCGGGGAGCTGTTTTTT
CASSPTLTRDLTGELFF
>TRBV15|TRBJ1-1|-|-
TGTGCCACCAGCAGTTTTTTCTCGAACACTGAAGCTTTCTTT
CATSSFFSNTEAFF
>TRBV6-6|TRBJ2-7|-|-
TGTGCCAGCAGCCCCCTCTACGAGCAGTACTTC
CASSPLYEQYF
>TRBV29-1|TRBJ2-3|-|-
TGCAGCGTTGAAGGGGCGCGGGACACAGATACGCAGTATTTT
CSVEGARDTDTQYF
>TRBV2|TRBJ1-5|-|-
TGTGCCAGCAGTGTCGGAGATTCTAAGAACAATCAGCCCCAGCATTTT
CASSVGDSKNNQPQHF
>TRBV19|TRBJ2-5|TRBD2|-
TGTGCCAGTAGTATTGGCCGGGGGGGATTGCAAGAGACCCAGTACTTC
CASSIGRGGLQETQYF
>TRBV6-1|TRBJ1-6|-|-
TGTGCCAGCAGTGAAGCGGGGGCGGTAAGCTCCTATAATTCACCCCTCCACTTT
CASSEAGAVSSYNSPLHF
>TRBV6-1|TRBJ2-5|TRBD2|-
TGTGCCAGCAGGACCGGGAGGAGAGAGACCCAGTACTTC
CASRTGRRETQYF
>TRBV6-1|TRBJ2-1|TRBD2|few
TGTGCCAGCAGTGTACTAGCGGGGGGTATCAATGAGCAGTTCTTC
CASSVLAGGINEQFF
>TRBV6-1|TRBJ2-7|TRBD1|-
TGTGCCAGCAGTTCCCGGGACAGGGGCTACGAGCAGTACTTC
CASSSRDRGYEQYF
>TRBV18|TRBJ2-1|TRBD2|-
TGTGCCAGCTCACCACCGGTCCGGGAGGGAAATGAGCAGTTCTTC
CASSPPVREGNEQFF
>TRBV6-5|TRBJ1-1|-|-
TGTGCCAGCAACAGACACCTGAACACTGAAGCTTTCTTT
CASNRHLNTEAFF
>TRBV6-1|TRBJ2-7|TRBD1|-
TGTGCCAGCAGTGGCGGACAGGGGGGCGAGCAGTACTTC
CASSGGQGGEQYF
>TRBV5-1|TRBJ2-5|TRBD1|-
TGCGCCAGCAAGTGGACCGGGACAGGGTGGGGAGAGACCCAGTACTTC
CASKWTGTGWGETQYF